This T cell receptor beta chain was documented in a study of PD-1 blockade in classical Hodgkin lymphoma. Overall study results and limits: Complete responders' diversity at baseline resembled that of newly diagnosed patients.

In the case of this clone: Its matching antigen is unknown.

In every patient, relapse followed autologous stem cell transplantation, while exposure to brentuximab vedotin differed. It was by magnetic negative selection that CD4+ T cells were purified from thawed PBMCs. The CDR3 spans 15 residues. The V end was cut by 4 bases, the J end by 0 bases, with 12 bases between. Per the germline V gene, CDR1 is MNHNS and CDR2 is SASEGT. The assay was immunoSEQ multiplex PCR, and TCRdb's table has in-frame clones only and misses some. The sample records about 4,200 clones, about 91% being singletons. The TCR comes from a human donor with classical Hodgkin lymphoma. This rearrangement joins TRBV6-1 to TRBJ1-2; a weak D match, TRBD1 (5 bases). The sequencing here drew on CD4+ T cells from blood, taken at baseline. CDR3: CASSATVGANYGYTF. DNA of the CDR3: TGTGCCAGCAGTGCCACCGTGGGGGCTAACTATGGCTACACCTTC.